The 25 T cell receptor beta chains reported below all come from one sample, sequenced in a study of cytomegalovirus exposure and HLA in healthy donors. Vbeta (60) and Jbeta (13) primers were used in the PCR. Sequencing was performed with immunoSEQ multiplex PCR; in TCRdb, only in-frame clones are kept and a portion is missing. The sample includes some 190,000 clones, over 70% of them seen just once. The sample was PBMCs. These receptor sequences come from a young man in good health and CMV-seronegative.

This clone was found once. The chain is built from TRBV25-1 and TRBJ1-3, with 9 bases lining up with TRBD1. CDR3 length equals 17 residues. The V segment lost 5 bases and the J segment 0 bases; nucleotides outside the gene matches: 8. The germline V gene encodes CDR1 MGHDK and CDR2 SYGVNS. The CDR3 here is CASSLGQGSSSGNTIYF. The CDR3 DNA follows: TGTGCCAGCAGTTTGGGACAGGGATCCAGCTCTGGAAACACCATATATTTT.

The V and J genes are TRBV29-1 and TRBJ2-4, with D perhaps TRBD2 (6 bases). The CDR3 runs 14 residues. V lost 0 bases, J lost 0 bases, and 6 bases lay in between. Germline CDR1 reads SQVTM; CDR2 reads ANQGSEA. The CDR3 nucleotides read TGCAGCGTTGAAGAGGGGGGAGCCAAAAACATTCAGTACTTC. It codes for CSVEEGGAKNIQYF.

This chain links TRBV7-9 with TRBJ2-1; 12 bases match TRBD2. The V gene end was trimmed by 5 bases and the J gene end by 4 bases; junction bases not matched to a gene: 12. Germline CDR1 is SEHNR and CDR2 is FQNEAQ (reference sequence). The CDR3 is 18 residues long. The CDR3 DNA reads as TGTGCCAGCAGCGGACGAACGGGACTAGCGGGCCTTTACAATGAGCAGTTCTTC. This encodes CASSGRTGLAGLYNEQFF.

The rearrangement joins TRBV18 to TRBJ2-7, with 9 bases aligning to TRBD1. Germline V CDR1 and CDR2: KGHSH, LQKENI. CDR3 length: 15 residues. Trimming cost V 5 bases and J 2 bases; bases outside gene matches: 7. The CDR3 here is CASSSTGGGPYEQYF. CDR3 nucleotide sequence: TGTGCCAGCTCATCAACAGGGGGCGGCCCCTACGAGCAGTACTTC.

The rearrangement links TRBV13 to TRBJ1-3, with D unresolved. Germline V gives CDR1 PRHDT, CDR2 FYEKMQ (reference sequence). V lost 3 bases and J lost 4, with 10 bases in between. The CDR3 is 14 residues long. CDR3 residues: CASSFRGAGNTIYF. DNA of the CDR3: TGTGCCAGCAGCTTTCGGGGTGCCGGAAACACCATATATTTT. Using reference TRBV13 and TRBJ1-3 for the parts outside the CDR3, the full variable domain is AAGVIQSPRHLIKEKRETATLKCYPIPRHDTVYWYQQGPGQDPQFLISFYEKMQSDKGSIPDRFSAQQFSDYHSELNMSSLELGDSALYFCASSFRGAGNTIYFGEGSWLTVV.

V gene TRBV5-1 combines with J gene TRBJ2-3; D perhaps matches TRBD2 (5 bases). Germline V gives CDR1 SGHRS, CDR2 YFSETQ. V was clipped by 2 bases and J by 8 bases, with 12 bases between them. The CDR3 has 13 residues. CDR3 sequence reads: CASSFLVEGTQYF. As DNA, the CDR3 is TGCGCCAGCAGCTTTTTAGTTGAGGGTACGCAGTATTTT.

This clone was observed a single time. This chain links TRBV29-1 with TRBJ2-1; 10 nucleotides agree with TRBD2. The trim removed 7 bases at V and 4 bases at J, leaving 7 bases unmatched. The germline V gene encodes CDR1 SQVTM and CDR2 ANQGSEA. The CDR3 runs to 14 residues. The CDR3 nucleotides read TGCAGCGCCTCGGGACTAGCGACTTACAATGAGCAGTTCTTC. This encodes CSASGLATYNEQFF.

V usage is TRBV19 and J usage is TRBJ1-5, with 9 nucleotides matching TRBD1. V lost 5 bases to trimming and J lost 4 bases; unmatched junction nucleotides: 9. Germline V gene data show CDR1 as LNHDA and CDR2 as SQIVND (reference sequence). The CDR3 has 16 residues. The CDR3 nucleotides are TGTGCCAGTAGTTTCCAGGGACAGGGTATGAATCAGCCCCAGCATTTT. It encodes CASSFQGQGMNQPQHF. Using reference TRBV19 and TRBJ1-5 for the parts outside the CDR3, the full variable domain is DGGITQSPKYLFRKEGQNVTLSCEQNLNHDAMYWYRQDPGQGLRLIYYSQIVNDFQKGDIAEGYSVSREKKESFPLTVTSAQKNPTAFYLCASSFQGQGMNQPQHFGDGTRLSIL.

The chain employs TRBV6-6 and TRBJ1-2, with D possibly being TRBD1 (6 bases). This CDR3 has 15 amino acids. From germline, CDR1 is MNHNY and CDR2 SVGAGI (reference sequence). Trimming left V 6 bases short and J 7 bases short, with 21 bases between. Here the CDR3 reads CASSSNPTGSFGYTF. In DNA, the CDR3 is TGTGCCAGCAGCTCCAACCCCACAGGGTCTTTTGGCTACACCTTC.

The chain has TRBV9 and TRBJ2-5; maybe TRBD2 (5 bases). The germline gives CDR1 SGDLS, CDR2 YYNGEE. The CDR3 length is 15 residues. V shed 0 bases and J shed 5 bases, with 14 bases lying between them. In DNA form, the CDR3 reads TGTGCCAGCAGCGTAGGACATAACGGGGAGGAGACCCAGTACTTC. Translated, it gives CASSVGHNGEETQYF.

This clone was observed a handful of times. This chain joins TRBV10-1 and TRBJ2-1, with TRBD2 matching 8 bases. The CDR3 covers 15 residues. The V gene's germline CDR1 is WNHNN and CDR2 SYGVQD (reference sequence). V gave up 5 bases and J gave up 2 bases; unmatched junction bases: 5. This CDR3 is CASSWKRETYNEQFF. In nucleotides, the CDR3 is TGCGCCAGCAGTTGGAAGCGGGAGACCTACAATGAGCAGTTCTTC.

The chain links TRBV7-9 to TRBJ1-6, with TRBD1 as a possible D gene (5 bases). Trimming stripped 2 bases from V and 3 bases from J, with 8 bases between. The length of the CDR3 is 15 residues. Looked up from germline, CDR1 is SEHNR and CDR2 is FQNEAQ (reference sequence). The CDR3 coding sequence is TGTGCCAGCAGCTTAAGAGACAGCTATAATTCACCCCTCCACTTT. Its translation: CASSLRDSYNSPLHF.

The V call is TRBV11-2, the J call TRBJ2-3, with D perhaps TRBD1 (6 bases). Germline lookup yields CDR1 SGHAT and CDR2 FQNNGV. V was shortened by 5 bases and J by 7 bases, with 22 bases between the two germline ends. CDR3 length: 16 amino acids. CDR3 in amino acids: CASSPPGQFALNTQYF. In DNA, the CDR3 is TGTGCCAGCAGCCCCCCCGGACAGTTTGCATTGAATACGCAGTATTTT.

This clone has only one observation. One end of the junction varies from germline; a read error may be responsible. The V gene is TRBV7-7, the J gene TRBJ2-2, with 14 bases fitting TRBD2. The CDR3 runs 20 residues. CDR1 and CDR2 from the germline V gene are SSHAT and FNYEAQ (reference sequence). The CDR3 region has the DNA TGTGCTAGCAGCTCTACCTTTATTGGGACTAGCGGGAGTGGAGTCGGGGAGCTGTTTTTT. It yields the protein CASSSTFIGTSGSGVGELFF.

To note about this clone: This CDR3 is also generated by other DNA sequences in the sample. The chain carries TRBV30 and TRBJ2-7; D might be TRBD1 (5 bases). V lost 0 bases to trimming and J lost 4 bases, with 7 bases between them. The CDR3 runs 12 residues. Germline V gene data show CDR1 as GTSNPN and CDR2 as SVGIG (reference sequence). The CDR3 region has the DNA TGTGCCTGGAGTGTTCAGGGTTACGAGCAGTACTTC. Translated, it gives CAWSVQGYEQYF. The full variable domain, its missing parts supplied by reference TRBV30 and TRBJ2-7, is SQTIHQWPATLVQPVGSPLSLECTVEGTSNPNLYWYRQAAGRGLQLLFYSVGIGQISSEVPQNLSASRPQDRQFILSSKKLLLSDSGFYLCAWSVQGYEQYFGPGTRLTVT.

The J gene is TRBJ2-1, the V gene TRBV10-3; 8 bases map to TRBD2. V lost 4 bases to trimming and J lost 2 bases; unmatched junction nucleotides: 7. The length of the CDR3 is 16 residues. Germline V CDR1 and CDR2: ENHRY, SYGVKD. CDR3 sequence reads: CAISGKLAEAYNEQFF. CDR3 DNA sequence: TGTGCCATCAGTGGGAAACTAGCGGAGGCCTACAATGAGCAGTTCTTC.

This rearrangement joins TRBV7-2 to TRBJ1-5; D gene unclear. CDR1 and CDR2 (germline): SGHTA, FQGNSA. The V end was cut by 7 bases, the J end by 0 bases, with 7 bases between. The CDR3 has 13 residues. CDR3 coding DNA: TGTGCCAGCACCTTGTATAGCAATCAGCCCCAGCATTTT. Translating gives CASTLYSNQPQHF.

The V call is TRBV5-4, the J call TRBJ2-7; 10 bases map to TRBD1. CDR1 is SGHNT and CDR2 is YYREEE in the germline V gene (reference sequence). With 4 bases clipped from V and 9 bases from J, the junction kept 13 bases outside the gene matches. The CDR3 covers 15 residues. DNA for the CDR3: TGTGCCAGCAGCCAGCAGACAGGGGGCGCGAATCCGCAGTACTTC. Protein sequence: CASSQQTGGANPQYF.

This chain connects TRBV4-3 to TRBJ2-7, with 7 positions matching TRBD1. The V and J ends lost 5 bases and 0 bases, in that order; junction bases with no gene match: 7. This CDR3 region has 15 residues. Germline V gene data show CDR1 as LGHNA and CDR2 as YSLEER. CDR3 sequence (DNA): TGCGCCAGCAGCGAATGGACAGGAGGCTCCTACGAGCAGTACTTC. Residues: CASSEWTGGSYEQYF.

The chain couples TRBV6-1 to TRBJ1-5, with D possibly matching TRBD1 (6 bases). Germline V gene lookup returns CDR1 MNHNS and CDR2 SASEGT. CDR3 length: 13 residues. Trimming cost V 6 bases and J 4 bases, with 10 bases left between them. The chain's CDR3 is CASRWDNNQPQHF. DNA for the CDR3: TGTGCCAGCAGGTGGGACAATAATCAGCCCCAGCATTTT.

The chain employs TRBV6-6 and TRBJ1-1, with D tentatively TRBD1 (5 bases). Germline V gives CDR1 MNHNY, CDR2 SVGAGI (reference sequence). The CDR3 contains 14 residues. V lost 2 bases and J 1 base, leaving 8 bases between the germline ends. The CDR3 protein is CASSYGAPNTEAFF. As DNA, the CDR3 is TGTGCCAGCAGTTACGGGGCCCCGAACACTGAAGCTTTCTTT.

This clone was observed a single time. The chain combines TRBV30 with TRBJ2-5; tentatively, D is TRBD1 (6 bases). Germline-derived CDR1 and CDR2 are GTSNPN and SVGIG (reference sequence). V lost 5 bases and J lost 9, with 19 bases in between. CDR3 length equals 13 residues. The CDR3 sequence is CAWAHTGSRAQYF. The CDR3 DNA follows: TGTGCCTGGGCTCATACAGGGTCCAGGGCCCAGTACTTC. Variable domain in full (rest from reference TRBV30 and TRBJ2-5): SQTIHQWPATLVQPVGSPLSLECTVEGTSNPNLYWYRQAAGRGLQLLFYSVGIGQISSEVPQNLSASRPQDRQFILSSKKLLLSDSGFYLCAWAHTGSRAQYFGPGTRLLVL.

There are a few counts of this clone. V usage is TRBV11-2 and J usage is TRBJ1-1; perhaps TRBD1 as D (5 bases). The CDR3 extends over 15 amino acids. CDR1 is SGHAT, CDR2 FQNNGV, per germline. Trimming removed 1 base at V and 4 bases at J, with 13 bases between. The CDR3 protein is CASSLVARVGTEAFF. CDR3 bases: TGTGCCAGCAGCTTAGTCGCCAGGGTGGGCACTGAAGCTTTCTTT.

This clone was seen more than once but under ten times. This chain connects TRBV28 to TRBJ2-1, with no clear D. This CDR3 region has 16 residues. Germline CDR1 and CDR2: MDHEN and SYDVKM. Trimming removed 5 bases from V and 1 base from J, with 15 bases in between. CDR3 DNA sequence: TGTGCCAGCAGTGCCCCCGGAGAGCAATCCTACAATGAGCAGTTCTTC. This translates into CASSAPGEQSYNEQFF.

The genes are TRBV2 and TRBJ1-3, with D perhaps TRBD1 (5 bases). Trimming pared 9 bases from V and 0 bases from J, leaving 15 bases between. Germline CDR1 reads SNHLY; CDR2 reads FYNNEI. The CDR3 consists of 15 residues. Here the CDR3 reads CASYTRASSGNTIYF. CDR3 DNA: TGTGCCAGTTATACCAGGGCCAGCTCTGGAAACACCATATATTTT.